This paragraph reports one T cell receptor (beta chain). There are 12 residues in the CDR3. Germline V CDR1 and CDR2: MNHEY, SVGAGI. Trimming removed 6 bases from V and 5 bases from J, with 9 bases in between. This specimen belongs to a study of T cell changes during pregnancy in multiple sclerosis. The repertoire was sequenced with immunoSEQ multiplex PCR; TCRdb's copy has only in-frame clones and lacks some. This table has tens of thousands of clones, 85% to 95% appearing once. V usage is TRBV6-5 and J usage is TRBJ2-3, with D hard to call. The source is a female donor with multiple sclerosis, enrolled in a pregnancy study. Sequencing input: peripheral blood. DNA for the CDR3: TGTGCCAGCAGCCAGAGAAGAGATACGCAGTATTTT. Protein: CASSQRRDTQYF.